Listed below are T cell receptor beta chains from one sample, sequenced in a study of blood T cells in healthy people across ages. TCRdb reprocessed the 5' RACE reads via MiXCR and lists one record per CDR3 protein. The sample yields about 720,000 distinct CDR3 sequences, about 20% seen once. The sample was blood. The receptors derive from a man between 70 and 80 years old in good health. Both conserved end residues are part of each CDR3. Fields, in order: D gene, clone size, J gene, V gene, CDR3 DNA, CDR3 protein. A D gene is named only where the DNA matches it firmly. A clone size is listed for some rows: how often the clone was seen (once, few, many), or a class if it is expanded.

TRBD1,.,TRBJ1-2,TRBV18,TGTGCCAGCTCACCGGGGACAGGGAGCTATGGCTACACCTTC,CASSPGTGSYGYTF
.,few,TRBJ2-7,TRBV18,TGTGCCAGCTCACCGACCTTCTACGAGCAGTACTTC,CASSPTFYEQYF
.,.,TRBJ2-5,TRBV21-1,TGTGCCAGCAGCAGTCTAGCGGTGGGAGAGACCCAGTACTTC,CASSSLAVGETQYF
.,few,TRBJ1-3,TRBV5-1,TGCGCCAGCAGAGAACGGTCCTCTGGAAACACCATATATTTT,CASRERSSGNTIYF
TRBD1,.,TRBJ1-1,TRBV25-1,TGTGCCAGCAGTGAGTGGGACAGTTTGAACACTGAAGCTTTCTTT,CASSEWDSLNTEAFF
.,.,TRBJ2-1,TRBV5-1,TGCGCCAGCAGTGGTGGGGACGCCAATGAGCAGTTCTTC,CASSGGDANEQFF
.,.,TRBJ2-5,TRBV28,TGTGCCAGCACCGAAAGGTACCGAATAGAGACCCAGTACTTC,CASTERYRIETQYF
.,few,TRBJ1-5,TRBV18,TGTGCCAGCTCACCTGTGGCACCGCGGGGCAATCAGCCCCAGCATTTT,CASSPVAPRGNQPQHF
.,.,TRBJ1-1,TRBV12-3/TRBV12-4,TGTGCCAGCAGTTTGGAAGGGATCAACACTGAAGCTTTCTTT,CASSLEGINTEAFF
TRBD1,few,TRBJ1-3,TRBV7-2,TGTGCCAGCAGCTTACTAGGACAGGGCCGGTCTGGAAACACCATATATTTT,CASSLLGQGRSGNTIYF
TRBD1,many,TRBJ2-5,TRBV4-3,TGCGCCAGCAGCCAAGATTTACAGGGGGCAATAGGGGAGACCCAGTACTTC,CASSQDLQGAIGETQYF
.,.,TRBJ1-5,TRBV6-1,TGTGCCAGCAGCGATTTTCAGGGGATTGGCAATCAGCCCCAGCATTTT,CASSDFQGIGNQPQHF
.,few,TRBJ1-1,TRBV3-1,TGTGCCAGCACCCGATTCGACACTGAAGCTTTCTTT,CASTRFDTEAFF
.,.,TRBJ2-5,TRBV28,TGTGCCAGCAGTCCCCTACAAGTTCAGCGCCAAGAGACCCAGTACTTC,CASSPLQVQRQETQYF
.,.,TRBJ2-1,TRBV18,TGTGCCAGCTCACCACTCCAGGGTTTCGGAGTGAATGAGCAGTTCTTC,CASSPLQGFGVNEQFF
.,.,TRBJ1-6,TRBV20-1,TGCAGTGCTAGAGACTCCCAGGGGCACTCCTATAATTCACCCCTCCACTTT,CSARDSQGHSYNSPLHF
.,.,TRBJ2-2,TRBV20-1,TGCAGTGCTAGAGATGGGGCGACAGGGAACACCGGGGAGCTGTTTTTT,CSARDGATGNTGELFF
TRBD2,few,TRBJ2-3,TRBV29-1,TGCAGCGTTGTGGGAGCGGGAGGACTCACAGATACGCAGTATTTT,CSVVGAGGLTDTQYF
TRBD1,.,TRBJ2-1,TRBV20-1,TGCAGTGCTAGAAGGGACAGAGGGCATGAGCAGTTCTTC,CSARRDRGHEQFF
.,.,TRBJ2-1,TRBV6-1,TGTGCCATTCAGCTCCGACGATCCTACAATGAGCAGTTCTTC,CAIQLRRSYNEQFF
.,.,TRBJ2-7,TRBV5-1,TGCGCCAGCAGCTTGGGGTCTGGTTACGAGCAGTACTTC,CASSLGSGYEQYF
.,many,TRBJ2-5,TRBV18,TGTGCCAGCACCGGGACGGAAGAGACCCAGTACTTC,CASTGTEETQYF
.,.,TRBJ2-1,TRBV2,TGTGCCAGCGATGGCAATGAGCAGTTCTTC,CASDGNEQFF
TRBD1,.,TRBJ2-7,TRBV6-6,TGTGCCAGCAGTTACTCGAACAGGGGGCCCTCCTACGAGCAGTACTTC,CASSYSNRGPSYEQYF
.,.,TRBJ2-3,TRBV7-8,TGTGCCAGCAGCTTTCACAGGGATACGCAGTATTTT,CASSFHRDTQYF
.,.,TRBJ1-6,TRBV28,TGTGCCAGCAGTCCCGGCGACCAGGAGAATTCACCCCTCCACTTT,CASSPGDQENSPLHF
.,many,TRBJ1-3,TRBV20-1,TGCAGTGCTAGCGTGGTGTCTGGAAACACCATATATTTT,CSASVVSGNTIYF
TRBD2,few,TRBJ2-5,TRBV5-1,TGCGCCAGCAAGGATAGCGGGGGTAGGGAAGAGACCCAGTACTTC,CASKDSGGREETQYF
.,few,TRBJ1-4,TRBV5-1,TGCGCCAGCAGCTTGGATCCCAATGAAAAACTGTTTTTT,CASSLDPNEKLFF
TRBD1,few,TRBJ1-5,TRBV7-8,TGTGCCAGCAGCTCCGGGACAGGGGGCTATCAGCCCCAGCATTTT,CASSSGTGGYQPQHF